Following are 31 T cell receptor beta chains from one sample sequenced in a study of cytomegalovirus exposure and HLA in healthy donors. 60 Vbeta and 13 Jbeta primers were used in PCR. Produced via immunoSEQ multiplex PCR; TCRdb's table is partial and in-frame only. Of 150,000 to 200,000 clones listed, approximately 83% are singletons. The sequenced sample was PBMCs. These receptors originate from a boy under 10 years old in good health and CMV-seronegative.

The chain is built from TRBV4-3 and TRBJ1-2, with D possibly matching TRBD1 (5 bases). With 0 bases removed from V and 4 bases from J, the gap between germline ends came to 12 bases. The CDR3 sequence is 15 residues long. Germline assignment: CDR1 LGHNA and CDR2 YSLEER. This CDR3 reads CASSQEHSQGYGYTF. The CDR3 bases are TGCGCCAGCAGCCAAGAACATTCTCAGGGCTATGGCTACACCTTC.

The chain combines TRBV7-2 with TRBJ2-7, with 8 bases matching TRBD2. V shed 3 bases, J shed 3 bases, and the junction held 13 bases outside the gene matches. This CDR3 has 17 amino acids. The germline CDR1 and CDR2 sequences are SGHTA and FQGNSA. CDR3 region: CASSFMGRGGILYEQYV. CDR3 sequence (DNA): TGTGCCAGCAGCTTTATGGGACGGGGGGGCATACTCTACGAGCAGTACGTC.

This chain connects TRBV5-1 to TRBJ2-7, with 13 bases fitting TRBD2. From germline, CDR1 is SGHRS and CDR2 YFSETQ. Trimming removed 5 bases from V and 5 bases from J; junction bases left unmatched: 7. The CDR3 extends over 15 amino acids. The CDR3 spells CASRAGTSGVDEQYV. CDR3 coding DNA: TGCGCCAGCAGGGCCGGGACTAGCGGGGTTGACGAGCAGTACGTC.

This clone was observed a few times. The gene calls are TRBV5-6 and TRBJ2-5, with D tentatively TRBD2 (5 bases). The CDR3 has 16 residues. Trimming took off 1 base at V and 7 bases at J, with 20 bases between the two ends. The germline V gene encodes CDR1 SGHDT and CDR2 YYEEEE. CDR3 amino acids: CASSLRGPSGVGTQYF. The CDR3 DNA follows: TGTGCCAGCAGCTTGCGGGGTCCCTCCGGGGTAGGGACCCAGTACTTC.

The CDR3 reads CASSFPGGNQPQHF. CDR3 nucleotide sequence: TGTGCCAGTAGTTTCCCAGGGGGGAATCAGCCCCAGCATTTT. J is TRBJ1-5 and V is TRBV19; TRBD1 matches 7 bases. Germline V gene sequence: CDR1 LNHDA, CDR2 SQIVND (reference sequence). CDR3 size: 14 residues. The V segment lost 5 bases and the J segment 4 bases; nucleotides outside the gene matches: 5.

V gene TRBV4-3 combines with J gene TRBJ2-2, with D possibly being TRBD2 (6 bases). There are 16 residues in the CDR3. Trimming removed 1 base at V and 2 bases at J, with 11 bases between. Germline assignment: CDR1 LGHNA and CDR2 YSLEER. CDR3 sequence (DNA): TGCGCCAGCAGCCAAGTCCGGGGGAGAAACACCGGGGAGCTGTTTTTT. Protein sequence: CASSQVRGRNTGELFF.

V is TRBV11-2 and J is TRBJ2-3; 15 nucleotides match TRBD2. V lost 5 bases, J lost 3 bases, and 12 bases stayed unmatched. The CDR3 sequence is 19 residues long. Germline V lookup: CDR1 SGHAT, CDR2 FQNNGV. The CDR3 here is CASSRKPGLAGGFTDTQYF. The CDR3 coding sequence is TGTGCCAGCAGCCGAAAGCCGGGACTAGCGGGAGGTTTTACAGATACGCAGTATTTT.

The chain is built from TRBV2 and TRBJ2-7; TRBD1 agrees at 8 bases. This CDR3 has 17 residues. Per germline, CDR1 SNHLY and CDR2 FYNNEI. V was pared by 2 bases and J by 2 bases, with 11 bases of the junction left unmatched. The CDR3 sequence: CASSERGGRGRAYEQYV. For the CDR3, the DNA is TGTGCCAGCAGTGAAAGAGGGGGCAGGGGGCGAGCCTACGAGCAGTACGTC.

This chain uses TRBV4-3 with TRBJ2-2; possible D gene TRBD2, 6 bases. The CDR3 is 13 amino acids. The germline V gene encodes CDR1 LGHNA and CDR2 YSLEER. The V gene lost 5 bases and the J gene lost 6 bases, with 10 bases spanning the gap. CDR3 coding DNA: TGCGCCAGCAGCTCAGGAGGGGCCGGGGAGCTGTTTTTT. Protein: CASSSGGAGELFF.

The rearrangement uses TRBV6-6 and TRBJ2-5, with 7 nucleotides matching TRBD1. CDR1 is MNHNY, CDR2 SVGAGI, per germline (reference sequence). The trim removed 3 bases at V and 4 bases at J, leaving 11 bases unmatched. This CDR3 is built from 16 residues. In DNA form, the CDR3 reads TGTGCCAGCAGTTATCCCTCAGAGGGGGCCGCAGAGACCCAGTACTTC. This translates into CASSYPSEGAAETQYF.

This clone appeared a few times. The J gene is TRBJ2-5, the V gene TRBV5-4, with 14 bases that match TRBD2. The germline gives CDR1 SGHNT, CDR2 YYREEE (reference sequence). V lost 5 bases to trimming and J lost 3 bases; unmatched junction nucleotides: 9. CDR3 size: 17 residues. In DNA, the CDR3 is TGTGCCAGCAGGCCGGGACTAGCGGGGGTCTGGGAAGAGACCCAGTACTTC. Translation: CASRPGLAGVWEETQYF.

The gene calls are TRBV2 and TRBJ1-5, with 8 bases that match TRBD1. Trimming cost V 8 bases and J 1 base; bases outside gene matches: 1. This CDR3 contains 13 residues. CDR1 is SNHLY and CDR2 is FYNNEI in the germline V gene. CDR3 loop: CASRQGSNQPQHF. The CDR3 DNA follows: TGTGCCAGCCGACAGGGGAGCAATCAGCCCCAGCATTTT.

The chain recombines TRBV27 with TRBJ1-2, with 10 bases aligning to TRBD1. J was trimmed by 3 bases and V by 4 bases; bases with no gene match: 11. The CDR3 runs to 17 residues. The germline gives CDR1 MNHEY, CDR2 SMNVEV (reference sequence). CDR3 coding DNA: TGTGCCAGCAGTTCGACAGGGGGCAGGGTTGGGGACTATGGCTACACCTTC. The encoded protein is CASSSTGGRVGDYGYTF.

The chain has TRBV9 and TRBJ1-1; unclear D gene. Germline CDR1 SGDLS, CDR2 YYNGEE. V lost 5 bases to trimming and J lost 3 bases, with 17 bases between them. The CDR3 extends over 15 amino acids. The CDR3 spells CASRERPYCYTEAFF. CDR3 in DNA: TGTGCCAGCAGGGAGCGCCCCTATTGCTACACTGAAGCTTTCTTT. Supplemented by reference TRBV9 and TRBJ1-1, the full variable domain reads DSGVTQTPKHLITATGQRVTLRCSPRSGDLSVYWYQQSLDQGLQFLIQYYNGEERAKGNILERFSAQQFPDLHSELNLSSLELGDSALYFCASRERPYCYTEAFFGQGTRLTVV.

The chain has TRBV6-6 and TRBJ2-3, with D uncertain. The length of the CDR3 is 14 residues. CDR1 and CDR2 from the germline V gene are MNHNY and SVGAGI (reference sequence). V lost 2 bases, J lost 4 bases, and 10 bases lay in between. The CDR3 region has the DNA TGTGCCAGCAGTTACGAGGCACGTTCAGATACGCAGTATTTT. Residues: CASSYEARSDTQYF.

The chain combines TRBV9 with TRBJ2-3, with 10 bases fitting TRBD2. After removal of 0 bases from V and 4 bases from J, the junction contained 5 bases not matched to a gene. CDR3 length: 16 residues. Germline CDR1 is SGDLS and CDR2 is YYNGEE. The CDR3 region is CASSVVAGGRPDTQYF. CDR3 nucleotide sequence: TGTGCCAGCAGCGTAGTAGCGGGGGGCCGTCCAGATACGCAGTATTTT. Full variable domain (outside the CDR3, taken from reference TRBV9 and TRBJ2-3): DSGVTQTPKHLITATGQRVTLRCSPRSGDLSVYWYQQSLDQGLQFLIQYYNGEERAKGNILERFSAQQFPDLHSELNLSSLELGDSALYFCASSVVAGGRPDTQYFGPGTRLTVL.

V gene TRBV4-1 combines with J gene TRBJ2-3, with 13 bases identical to TRBD2. Germline assignment: CDR1 MGHRA and CDR2 YSYEKL. CDR3 length: 16 amino acids. Trimming took 2 bases from V and 4 from J; bases not matched to a gene: 3. CDR3 sequence (DNA): TGCGCCAGCAGCCAACGAGGACTAGCGGGAGCAGATACGCAGTATTTT. It translates to CASSQRGLAGADTQYF.

The J gene is TRBJ2-5, the V gene TRBV11-2; 11 nucleotides line up with TRBD2. The J call is in doubt because the DNA end fits TRBJ2-7 better. Per germline, CDR1 SGHAT and CDR2 FQNNGV. The CDR3 runs 17 residues. The CDR3 sequence is CASSRNTGTSGTYEQYF. CDR3 coding DNA: TGTGCCAGCAGCCGAAACACAGGGACTAGCGGAACCTACGAGCAGTACTTC.

This clone occurred once. This chain links TRBV2 with TRBJ1-2; D is ambiguous. Germline lookup yields CDR1 SNHLY and CDR2 FYNNEI. V was cut by 3 bases and J by 8 bases, with 19 bases left in between. This CDR3 is 15 amino acids long. DNA for the CDR3: TGTGCCAGCAGTGATGGGGAGGGTGGGTTGTGGGGCTACACCTTC. Translation gives CASSDGEGGLWGYTF.

The V gene is TRBV7-9, the J gene TRBJ2-3, with D tentatively TRBD2 (7 bases). Germline V lookup: CDR1 SEHNR, CDR2 FQNEAQ (reference sequence). V gave up 6 bases and J gave up 2 bases, with 24 bases separating them. CDR3 length: 18 amino acids. Written as DNA, the CDR3 is TGTGCCAGCAGAATAAAAGCGGGGTCGGGGGGCGTCACAGATACGCAGTATTTT. Residues: CASRIKAGSGGVTDTQYF.

The rearrangement links TRBV19 to TRBJ1-6, with 7 nucleotides matching TRBD1. The CDR3 extends over 15 amino acids. Germline loops: CDR1 LNHDA, CDR2 SQIVND (reference sequence). Germline trimming cut 3 bases from V and 7 bases from J; bases unmatched to any gene: 6. The CDR3 coding sequence is TGTGCCAGTAGTATGGAGGGGGCGCGAAATTCACCCCTCCACTTT. Protein: CASSMEGARNSPLHF.

The rearrangement joins TRBV11-2 to TRBJ2-1; TRBD1 matches 12 bases. The germline V gene has CDR1 SGHAT and CDR2 FQNNGV. After removal of 5 bases from V and 7 bases from J, the junction contained 6 bases not matched to a gene. This CDR3 is built from 15 residues. The DNA for the CDR3 is TGTGCCAGCAGCATCCGGGACAGGGGGCGGAATGAGCAGTTCTTC. Its protein is CASSIRDRGRNEQFF. Complete variable domain (other parts from reference TRBV11-2 and TRBJ2-1): EAGVAQSPRYKIIEKRQSVAFWCNPISGHATLYWYQQILGQGPKLLIQFQNNGVVDDSQLPKDRFSAERLKGVDSTLKIQPAKLEDSAVYLCASSIRDRGRNEQFFGPGTRLTVL.

This chain joins TRBV4-3 and TRBJ2-3; D gene uncertain. V was pared by 0 bases and J by 8 bases, with 15 bases between. The CDR3 has 15 residues. Germline V CDR1 and CDR2: LGHNA, YSLEER. The CDR3 region is CASSQDGAVGGTQYF. The CDR3 DNA follows: TGCGCCAGCAGCCAAGACGGTGCCGTAGGCGGTACGCAGTATTTT.

The rearrangement joins TRBV7-2 to TRBJ2-4, with 8 bases lining up with TRBD2. The trim removed 5 bases at V and 4 bases at J, leaving 10 bases unmatched. This CDR3 spans 16 amino acids. The germline gives CDR1 SGHTA, CDR2 FQGNSA. The CDR3 coding sequence is TGTGCCAGCAGCACCGCGGGGGGCAGGAGAAAAAACATTCAGTACTTC. It is translated as CASSTAGGRRKNIQYF.

The genes are TRBV5-1 and TRBJ1-1, with TRBD1 matching over 8 bases. The germline gives CDR1 SGHRS, CDR2 YFSETQ. V trimming: 4 bases; J trimming: 7 bases; junction bases outside the gene matches: 15. This CDR3 region has 16 residues. The CDR3: CASSRGTGGGKSEAFF. DNA of the CDR3: TGCGCCAGCAGCCGTGGGACAGGCGGAGGAAAGAGTGAAGCTTTCTTT.

This clone was counted once. The chain employs TRBV6-5 and TRBJ1-2; 7 nucleotides match TRBD1. J gave up 7 bases and V 6 bases, and 5 bases lay outside the gene matches. This CDR3 region has 12 residues. Germline V gene sequence: CDR1 MNHEY, CDR2 SVGAGI. The CDR3 sequence: CASSSTGSGYTF. CDR3 nucleotides: TGTGCCAGCAGCTCGACAGGGAGTGGCTACACCTTC.

The V call is TRBV7-8, the J call TRBJ2-1; TRBD2 aligns across 8 bases. Germline V CDR1 and CDR2: SGHVS, FQNEAQ. There are 15 residues in the CDR3. The junction had 5 bases not matched to a gene; V was cut back by 2 bases and J by 5 bases. DNA for the CDR3: TGTGCCAGCAGCTTACACGGGACTAGGGACAATGAGCAGTTCTTC. Translating gives CASSLHGTRDNEQFF.

The genes are TRBV5-5 and TRBJ2-5; 11 nucleotides line up with TRBD2. Losses at the gene ends were 4 bases for V and 7 bases for J; bases not matched to a gene: 12. CDR3 length: 16 amino acids. CDR1 is SGHKS and CDR2 is YYEKEE in the germline V gene (reference sequence). The CDR3 coding sequence is TGTGCCAGCAGCCTCGGGACTAGCGGCGCCCTGTGGACCCAGTACTTC. Translating it yields CASSLGTSGALWTQYF.

This clone was seen a handful of times. This chain uses TRBV7-9 with TRBJ2-7, with 8 nucleotides matching TRBD1. This CDR3 is 15 amino acids long. Germline V CDR1 and CDR2: SEHNR, FQNEAQ (reference sequence). V was clipped by 3 bases and J by 5 bases; unmatched bases: 9. Written as DNA, the CDR3 is TGTGCCAGCAGCTTTACAGGGGGAGGTTGGAACGAGCAGTACTTC. It specifies CASSFTGGGWNEQYF. The full variable domain, completed using reference TRBV7-9 and TRBJ2-7, is DTGVSQNPRHKITKRGQNVTFRCDPISEHNRLYWYRQTLGQGPEFLTYFQNEAQLEKSRLLSDRFSAERPKGSFSTLEIQRTEQGDSAMYLCASSFTGGGWNEQYFGPGTRLTVT.

The rearrangement uses TRBV5-6 and TRBJ2-5, with 9 bases identical to TRBD1. This CDR3 has 14 residues. The junction had 2 bases not matched to a gene; V was cut back by 4 bases and J by 1 base. CDR1 and CDR2 from the germline V gene are SGHDT and YYEEEE. The CDR3 loop is CASSMGQGQETQYF. The CDR3 DNA reads as TGTGCCAGCAGCATGGGACAGGGCCAAGAGACCCAGTACTTC.

The chain joins TRBV30 to TRBJ2-3; TRBD1 is a possible D gene (6 bases). Between the trimmed V and J ends, which lost 4 bases and 0 bases, there was a span of 17 bases. The CDR3 runs 16 residues. Germline CDR1 GTSNPN, CDR2 SVGIG (reference sequence). Here the CDR3 reads CAWNFAPTGSTDTQYF. The CDR3 DNA reads as TGTGCCTGGAATTTCGCGCCGACAGGTAGCACAGATACGCAGTATTTT. Using reference TRBV30 and TRBJ2-3 for the parts outside the CDR3, the full variable domain is SQTIHQWPATLVQPVGSPLSLECTVEGTSNPNLYWYRQAAGRGLQLLFYSVGIGQISSEVPQNLSASRPQDRQFILSSKKLLLSDSGFYLCAWNFAPTGSTDTQYFGPGTRLTVL.